The entry below describes one T cell receptor (beta chain). CDR1 and CDR2 from the germline V gene are MGHRA and YSYEKL. Germline trimming cut 5 bases from V and 4 bases from J; bases unmatched to any gene: 7. The CDR3 sequence is 14 residues long. Profiling relied on immunoSEQ multiplex PCR, and the TCRdb table lists in-frame clones only, not all of them. This table holds under 15,000 clones, about 80% found once. This sample is drawn from a study of chemoradiotherapy in HPV16-positive cancers. This specimen was taken from a patient who underwent chemoradiotherapy. The sequence came from a human donor with HPV-associated anogenital cancer. The chain carries TRBV4-1 and TRBJ1-1, with TRBD1 identical over 7 bases. The DNA for the CDR3 is TGCGCCAGCAGCAAACCGACAGGGTCCACTGAAGCTTTCTTT. Translating gives CASSKPTGSTEAFF.